The 21 T cell receptor beta chains in this list originate from one sample, sequenced in a study of beta chain features in type 1 diabetes. Expressed TCRB transcripts were sequenced because the isolated RNA had all been reverse transcribed beforehand. Generated by immunoSEQ multiplex PCR, the TCRdb table keeps only in-frame clones and is missing some. The sample lists about 45,000 clones, roughly 49% occurring once. The sample comprised Tregs from blood. All receptors come from a woman aged 18-29 years in good health.

The table lists this clone with a few counts. This sequence joins TRBV6-1 and TRBJ2-5; 7 bases are a match to TRBD2. J gave up 9 bases and V 6 bases, and 10 bases lay outside the gene matches. In germline, CDR1 is MNHNS, CDR2 SASEGT. The CDR3 runs 13 residues. This CDR3 reads CASRSGTHAAQYF. The CDR3 DNA follows: TGTGCCAGCAGGAGCGGGACCCATGCGGCCCAGTACTTC.

This clone was seen more than once but under ten times. This chain uses TRBV28 with TRBJ2-7; TRBD2 agrees at 8 bases. Germline CDR1 MDHEN, CDR2 SYDVKM. This CDR3 contains 15 residues. After removal of 10 bases from V and 4 bases from J, the junction contained 15 bases not matched to a gene. CDR3 in amino acids: CAIAPPGLGRYEQYF. The CDR3 region has the DNA TGTGCCATTGCCCCGCCGGGACTAGGGAGGTACGAGCAGTACTTC.

This chain connects TRBV18 to TRBJ2-5; no clear D. V lost 3 bases and J lost 2, with 7 bases in between. Germline assignment: CDR1 KGHSH and CDR2 LQKENI. The CDR3 is made up of 13 amino acids. The CDR3 bases are TGTGCCAGCTCACCGGGCCCACAAGAGACCCAGTACTTC. Translation: CASSPGPQETQYF.

V usage is TRBV4-3 and J usage is TRBJ1-2; D is uncertain. The CDR3 is 15 amino acids. The V gene's germline CDR1 is LGHNA and CDR2 YSLEER. With 0 bases removed from V and 7 bases from J, the gap between germline ends came to 15 bases. This CDR3 reads CASSQDHAGSLGYTF. As DNA, the CDR3 is TGCGCCAGCAGCCAAGATCACGCGGGGAGCCTTGGCTACACCTTC.

This clone showed up just once. The chain is built from TRBV7-2 and TRBJ2-2; the match to TRBD1 covers 9 bases. Trimming at V came to 6 bases and at J to 0 bases, leaving 11 bases not matched to a gene. The CDR3 totals 18 residues. Germline-derived CDR1 and CDR2 are SGHTA and FQGNSA. CDR3 protein: CASSSPGQGYANTGELFF. In DNA form, the CDR3 reads TGTGCCAGCAGTTCCCCGGGACAGGGCTACGCGAACACCGGGGAGCTGTTTTTT.

CDR3 coding DNA: TGTGCCAGCTCACCTACGGGCGGGAGTGGCTCAGATACGCAGTATTTT. Residues: CASSPTGGSGSDTQYF. The J gene is TRBJ2-3, the V gene TRBV18; 7 bases fit TRBD2. Germline trimming cut 3 bases from V and 4 bases from J; bases unmatched to any gene: 10. The germline V gene encodes CDR1 KGHSH and CDR2 LQKENI. The CDR3 is made up of 16 amino acids.

This clone was picked up a small number of times. The chain employs TRBV10-2 and TRBJ2-2; TRBD2 aligns across 15 bases. Unmatched junction bases numbered 2, after V lost 2 bases and J lost 7 bases. This CDR3 has 16 amino acids. CDR1 is WSHSY and CDR2 is SAAADI in the germline V gene. Here the CDR3 DNA reads TGCGCCAGCAGTGAGCCGGGACTAGCGGGAGGCGGGGAGCTGTTTTTT. Its protein product is CASSEPGLAGGGELFF.

This clone was seen a handful of times. The V and J genes are TRBV11-1 and TRBJ1-1, with 8 bases fitting TRBD1. This CDR3 region has 15 residues. Per germline, CDR1 SGHAT and CDR2 FQDESV (reference sequence). Trimming removed 6 bases from V and 5 bases from J; junction bases left unmatched: 11. The CDR3 reads CASSRFSGGETEAFF. The DNA for the CDR3 is TGTGCCAGCAGTAGGTTCTCAGGGGGCGAAACTGAAGCTTTCTTT.

This clone occurred a few times. Other DNA sequences within the sample encode an identical CDR3. The chain employs TRBV14 and TRBJ2-3; D is possibly TRBD1 (6 bases). CDR3 length: 14 amino acids. V shed 1 base and J shed 3 bases, with 8 bases lying between them. The germline CDR1 and CDR2 sequences are SGHDN and FVKESK. CDR3 DNA sequence: TGTGCCAGCAGCCAAGGACAGGAGACAGATACGCAGTATTTT. It codes for CASSQGQETDTQYF.

This clone was observed a handful of times. The rearrangement uses TRBV6-6 and TRBJ2-7; D perhaps matches TRBD2 (5 bases). Per the germline V gene, CDR1 is MNHNY and CDR2 is SVGAGI (reference sequence). The germline V and J ends were trimmed by 8 bases and 7 bases, with 15 bases remaining between them. The CDR3 consists of 12 residues. The CDR3: CASLGLSWEQYF. For the CDR3, the DNA is TGTGCCAGCTTAGGACTCTCGTGGGAGCAGTACTTC.

This clone was detected only a few times. J is TRBJ2-7 and V is TRBV30, with D tentatively TRBD1 (6 bases). The CDR3 length is 13 residues. CDR1 GTSNPN and CDR2 SVGIG come from the germline V gene (reference sequence). Trimming removed 2 bases from V and 3 bases from J, with 11 bases in between. The CDR3 DNA reads as TGTGCCTGGAGTAAGGACAGCCGCTACGAGCAGTACTTC. Translated, it gives CAWSKDSRYEQYF.

This chain uses TRBV25-1 with TRBJ2-1; 14 nucleotides line up with TRBD2. Germline V gene sequence: CDR1 MGHDK, CDR2 SYGVNS. V dropped 8 bases and J dropped 3; count of bases not matched to a gene: 3. The CDR3 sequence is 15 residues long. CDR3 protein: CASGGLAGDYNEQFF. CDR3 nucleotides: TGTGCCAGCGGGGGACTAGCGGGAGACTACAATGAGCAGTTCTTC.

To note about this clone: One end of the junction fails to match germline, which may point to a read error. The identical CDR3 is also encoded by other nucleotide sequences in the sample. V gene TRBV7-9 combines with J gene TRBJ2-1, with 9 bases aligning to TRBD2. Germline CDR1 SEHNR, CDR2 FQNEAQ (reference sequence). This CDR3 has 16 residues. This CDR3 is CASSLYSGSSYNEQFF. The DNA for the CDR3 is TGTGCCAGCAGCCTCTATAGCGGGAGCTCCTACAACGAGCAGTTCTTC. The variable domain in full, with the rest retrieved from reference TRBV7-9 and TRBJ2-1, is DTGVSQNPRHKITKRGQNVTFRCDPISEHNRLYWYRQTLGQGPEFLTYFQNEAQLEKSRLLSDRFSAERPKGSFSTLEIQRTEQGDSAMYLCASSLYSGSSYNEQFFGPGTRLTVL.

The chain combines TRBV29-1 with TRBJ2-2; 10 nucleotides line up with TRBD2. Germline V gene sequence: CDR1 SQVTM, CDR2 ANQGSEA. J gave up 5 bases and V 5 bases, and 11 bases lay outside the gene matches. The CDR3 is 16 residues long. CDR3 residues: CSVCLSSGSLTGELFF. The DNA for the CDR3 is TGCAGCGTTTGTCTCTCTAGCGGGAGTTTAACCGGGGAGCTGTTTTTT.

The CDR3 DNA follows: TGTGCCAGCAGCTTAAGGACAGCTCCCTTTAGCTCCTACGAGCAGTACTTC. As protein: CASSLRTAPFSSYEQYF. The genes are TRBV7-2 and TRBJ2-7; the D gene is possibly TRBD1 (6 bases). This CDR3 has 17 residues. Looked up from germline, CDR1 is SGHTA and CDR2 is FQGNSA. V shed 2 bases and J shed 0 bases, with 17 bases lying between them.

This clone was observed a few times. Sequence at one end of the junction differs from germline and may be a read error. This sequence joins TRBV7-2 and TRBJ2-7; possibly TRBD2 for D (6 bases). The CDR3 loop spans 16 amino acids. Germline values: CDR1 SGHTA, CDR2 FQGNSA. The CDR3 spells CASSQEPPGSSYEQYF. The CDR3 nucleotides read TGCGCCAGCAGCCAAGAACCCCCCGGGAGCTCCTACGAGCAGTACTTC.

Written as DNA, the CDR3 is TGTGCCAGCAGCCCCTACTCTACCCGGGGCACAGATACGCAGTATTTT. This translates into CASSPYSTRGTDTQYF. The chain combines TRBV7-3 with TRBJ2-3; D is undetermined. V was cut by 5 bases and J by 1 base, with 16 bases left in between. Germline lookup yields CDR1 SGHTA and CDR2 FQGTGA. This CDR3 region has 16 residues.

The genes are TRBV7-9 and TRBJ1-1; D perhaps matches TRBD1 (6 bases). V shed 4 bases and J shed 5 bases, with 14 bases lying between them. CDR1 and CDR2 from the germline V gene are SEHNR and FQNEAQ (reference sequence). The CDR3 has 14 residues. CDR3 in amino acids: CASSSRRQGTEAFF. CDR3 DNA: TGTGCCAGCAGCTCACGACGTCAGGGGACTGAAGCTTTCTTT.

The chain has TRBV5-1 and TRBJ2-2; weak D call: TRBD2 (5 bases). This CDR3 contains 16 residues. Germline assignment: CDR1 SGHRS and CDR2 YFSETQ. V was clipped by 1 base and J by 3 bases, with 13 bases between them. In DNA form, the CDR3 reads TGCGCCAGCAGCTTGCGGGGAAGAAGGGACACCGGGGAGCTGTTTTTT. It is translated as CASSLRGRRDTGELFF.

This clone was detected once. The chain recombines TRBV6-5 with TRBJ1-5; D unclear. With 5 bases removed from V and 5 bases from J, the gap between germline ends came to 7 bases. This CDR3 is 12 amino acids long. The germline V gene has CDR1 MNHEY and CDR2 SVGAGI. CDR3 sequence: CASSHRDQPQHF. As DNA, the CDR3 is TGTGCCAGCAGTCACAGAGATCAGCCCCAGCATTTT.

CDR3 coding DNA: TGTGCCAGCAGCCGAGCGGGACGGGAGCTGTTTTTT. Protein sequence: CASSRAGRELFF. The chain has TRBV7-2 and TRBJ2-2; 7 bases fit TRBD2. The CDR3 consists of 12 residues. Germline-derived CDR1 and CDR2 are SGHTA and FQGNSA. Trimming removed 5 bases from V and 9 bases from J; junction bases left unmatched: 3.